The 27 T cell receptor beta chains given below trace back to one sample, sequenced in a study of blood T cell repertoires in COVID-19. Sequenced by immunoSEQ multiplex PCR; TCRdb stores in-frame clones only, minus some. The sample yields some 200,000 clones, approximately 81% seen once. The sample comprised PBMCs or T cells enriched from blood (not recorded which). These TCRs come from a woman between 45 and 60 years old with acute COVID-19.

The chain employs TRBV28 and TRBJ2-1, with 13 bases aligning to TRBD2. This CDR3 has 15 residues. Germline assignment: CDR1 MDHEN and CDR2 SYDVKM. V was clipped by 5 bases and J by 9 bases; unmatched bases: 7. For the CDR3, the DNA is TGTGCCAGCAGTCGGACTAGCGGGGGAACTGGTGAGCAGTTCTTC. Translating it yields CASSRTSGGTGEQFF.

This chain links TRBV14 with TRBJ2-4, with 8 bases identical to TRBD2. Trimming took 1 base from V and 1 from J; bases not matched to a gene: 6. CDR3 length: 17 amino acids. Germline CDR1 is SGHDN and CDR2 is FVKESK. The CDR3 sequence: CASSQAPSGSAKNIQYF. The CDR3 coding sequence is TGTGCCAGCAGCCAAGCCCCCAGCGGGAGTGCCAAAAACATTCAGTACTTC.

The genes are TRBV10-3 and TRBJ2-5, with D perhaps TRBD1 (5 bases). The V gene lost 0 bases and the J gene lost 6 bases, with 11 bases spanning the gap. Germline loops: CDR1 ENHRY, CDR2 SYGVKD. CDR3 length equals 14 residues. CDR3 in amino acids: CAISESGQGKTQYF. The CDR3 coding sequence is TGTGCCATCAGTGAGTCGGGGCAGGGAAAGACCCAGTACTTC.

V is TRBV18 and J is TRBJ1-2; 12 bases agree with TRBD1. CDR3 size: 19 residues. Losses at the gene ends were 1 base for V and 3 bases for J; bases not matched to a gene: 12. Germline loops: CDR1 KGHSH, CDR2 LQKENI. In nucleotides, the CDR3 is TGTGCCAGCTCACCACAGAGTTCCGGGACAGGGGGCGCCGACTATGGCTACACCTTC. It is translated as CASSPQSSGTGGADYGYTF.

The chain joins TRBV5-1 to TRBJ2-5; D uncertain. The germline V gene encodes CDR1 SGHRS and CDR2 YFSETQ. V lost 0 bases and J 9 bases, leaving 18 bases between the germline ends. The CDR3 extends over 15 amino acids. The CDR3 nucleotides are TGCGCCAGCAGCTTGGGAGGTTTCGGGTCTCTATCCCAGTACTTC. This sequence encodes CASSLGGFGSLSQYF.

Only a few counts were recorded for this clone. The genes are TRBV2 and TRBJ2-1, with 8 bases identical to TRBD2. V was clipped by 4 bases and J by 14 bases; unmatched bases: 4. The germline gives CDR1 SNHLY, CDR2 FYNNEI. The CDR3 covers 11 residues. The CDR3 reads CASSGAGGKFF. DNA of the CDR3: TGTGCCAGCAGTGGGGCGGGGGGTAAGTTCTTC. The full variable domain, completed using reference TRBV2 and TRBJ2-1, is EPEVTQTPSHQVTQMGQEVILRCVPISNHLYFYWYRQILGQKVEFLVSFYNNEISEKSEIFDDQFSVERPDGSNFTLKIRSTKLEDSAMYFCASSGAGGKFFGPGTRLTVL.

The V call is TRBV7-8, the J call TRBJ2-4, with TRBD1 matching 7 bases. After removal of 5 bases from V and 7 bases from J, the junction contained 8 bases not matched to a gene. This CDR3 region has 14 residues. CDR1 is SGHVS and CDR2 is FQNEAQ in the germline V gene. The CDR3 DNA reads TGTGCCAGCAGCCGAGTAACAGGGGAGAACATTCAGTACTTC. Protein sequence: CASSRVTGENIQYF.

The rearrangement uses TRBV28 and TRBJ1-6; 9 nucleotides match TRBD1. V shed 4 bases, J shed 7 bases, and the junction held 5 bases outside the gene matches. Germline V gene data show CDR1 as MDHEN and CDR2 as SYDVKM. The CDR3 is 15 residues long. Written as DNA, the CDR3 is TGTGCCAGCAGTTCACAGGGGGCTGCAAATTCACCCCTCCACTTT. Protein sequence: CASSSQGAANSPLHF.

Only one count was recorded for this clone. CDR3 DNA sequence: TGTGCCAGCAGCAGAAAAACCGGGACTAGCAGTGAGCAGTTCTTC. The encoded protein is CASSRKTGTSSEQFF. This chain connects TRBV7-2 to TRBJ2-1, with 9 bases lining up with TRBD2. Germline CDR1 and CDR2: SGHTA and FQGNSA. V lost 5 bases and J lost 9; bases outside the gene matches: 11. This CDR3 is 15 amino acids long.

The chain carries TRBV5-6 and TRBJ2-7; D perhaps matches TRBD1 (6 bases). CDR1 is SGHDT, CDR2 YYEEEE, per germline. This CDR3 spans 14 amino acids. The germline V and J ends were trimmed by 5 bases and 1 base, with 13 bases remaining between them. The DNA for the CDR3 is TGTGCCAGCAGGCAGGGACACCTATCCTACGAGCAGTACTTC. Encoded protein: CASRQGHLSYEQYF.

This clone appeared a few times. The CDR3 loop is CASSMGWEAAEAFF. The DNA for the CDR3 is TGTGCCAGTAGTATGGGGTGGGAGGCGGCTGAAGCTTTCTTT. This chain uses TRBV19 with TRBJ1-1; D remains unclear. The V end lost 3 bases, the J end lost 6 bases, and 14 bases lay between the germline ends. The CDR3 spans 14 residues. Germline CDR1 reads LNHDA; CDR2 reads SQIVND (reference sequence).

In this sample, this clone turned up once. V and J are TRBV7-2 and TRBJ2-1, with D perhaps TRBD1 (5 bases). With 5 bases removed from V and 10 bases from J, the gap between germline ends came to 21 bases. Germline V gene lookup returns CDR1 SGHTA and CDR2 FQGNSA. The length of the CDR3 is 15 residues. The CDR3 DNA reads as TGTGCCAGCAGCCTAAATAGGGCCAGGGTTGGGGAGCAGTTCTTC. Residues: CASSLNRARVGEQFF.

CDR3 bases: TGTGCCAGTAGGCCGACAGGTTTCTACGAGCAGTACTTC. Protein: CASRPTGFYEQYF. This chain uses TRBV19 with TRBJ2-7; D possibly corresponds to TRBD1 (6 bases). There are 13 residues in the CDR3. Germline-derived CDR1 and CDR2 are LNHDA and SQIVND (reference sequence). The germline V and J ends were trimmed by 6 bases and 3 bases, with 12 bases remaining between them.

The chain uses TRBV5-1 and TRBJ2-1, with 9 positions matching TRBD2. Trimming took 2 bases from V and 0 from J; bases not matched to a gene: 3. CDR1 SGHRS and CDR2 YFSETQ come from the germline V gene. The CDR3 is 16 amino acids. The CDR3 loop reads CASSFSGGGSYNEQFF. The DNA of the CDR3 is TGCGCCAGCAGCTTTAGCGGGGGTGGCTCCTACAATGAGCAGTTCTTC.

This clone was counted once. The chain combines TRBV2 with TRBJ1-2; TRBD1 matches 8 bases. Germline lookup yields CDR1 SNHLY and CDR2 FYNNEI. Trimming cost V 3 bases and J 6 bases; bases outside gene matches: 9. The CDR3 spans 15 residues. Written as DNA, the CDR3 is TGTGCCAGCAGTGAGGGAGGCAGGGGGCTCCATGGCTACACCTTC. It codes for CASSEGGRGLHGYTF. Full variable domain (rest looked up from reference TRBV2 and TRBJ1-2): EPEVTQTPSHQVTQMGQEVILRCVPISNHLYFYWYRQILGQKVEFLVSFYNNEISEKSEIFDDQFSVERPDGSNFTLKIRSTKLEDSAMYFCASSEGGRGLHGYTFGSGTRLTVV.

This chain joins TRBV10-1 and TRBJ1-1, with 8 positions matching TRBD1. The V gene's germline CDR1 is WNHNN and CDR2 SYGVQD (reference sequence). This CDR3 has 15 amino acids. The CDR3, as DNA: TGCGCTCTCGTGGGCGACAGGGGCCGGAACACTGAAGCTTTCTTT. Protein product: CALVGDRGRNTEAFF.

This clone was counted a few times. CDR3: CATSGGPKDGYTF. In DNA form, the CDR3 reads TGTGCCACCTCAGGGGGCCCCAAGGATGGCTACACCTTC. The gene calls are TRBV24-1 and TRBJ1-2; 8 positions agree with TRBD1. This CDR3 region has 13 residues. Germline V gene lookup returns CDR1 KGHDR and CDR2 SFDVKD. After removal of 9 bases from V and 6 bases from J, the junction contained 8 bases not matched to a gene.

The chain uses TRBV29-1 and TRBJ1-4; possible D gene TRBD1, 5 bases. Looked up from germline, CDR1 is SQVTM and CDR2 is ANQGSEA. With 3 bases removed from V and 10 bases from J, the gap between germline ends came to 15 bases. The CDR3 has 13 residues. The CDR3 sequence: CSVDPSGGGKLFF. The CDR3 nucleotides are TGCAGCGTTGACCCCTCGGGGGGGGGAAAACTGTTTTTT.

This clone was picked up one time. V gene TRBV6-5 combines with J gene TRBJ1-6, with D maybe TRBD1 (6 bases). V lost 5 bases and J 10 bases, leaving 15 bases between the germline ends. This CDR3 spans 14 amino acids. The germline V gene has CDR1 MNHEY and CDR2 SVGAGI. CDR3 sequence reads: CASSPTGLGSPLHF. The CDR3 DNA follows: TGTGCCAGCAGTCCGACAGGATTGGGGTCACCCCTCCACTTT.

The CDR3 loop reads CASSSRTGRGGYEQYF. For the CDR3, the DNA is TGTGCCAGCAGCTCCCGAACAGGGAGGGGAGGCTACGAGCAGTACTTC. The chain couples TRBV7-6 to TRBJ2-7; possibly TRBD2 for D (7 bases). The CDR3 has 16 amino acids. Trimming took 4 bases from V and 3 from J, leaving 19 bases between them. Germline-derived CDR1 and CDR2 are SGHVS and FNYEAQ.

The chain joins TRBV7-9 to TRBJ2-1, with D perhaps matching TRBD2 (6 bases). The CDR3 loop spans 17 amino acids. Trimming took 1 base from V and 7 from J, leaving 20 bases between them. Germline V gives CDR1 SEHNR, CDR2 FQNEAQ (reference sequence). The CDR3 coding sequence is TGTGCCAGCAGCTTAGAGGGCGCCCTAGCGCACCTGAATGAGCAGTTCTTC. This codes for CASSLEGALAHLNEQFF.

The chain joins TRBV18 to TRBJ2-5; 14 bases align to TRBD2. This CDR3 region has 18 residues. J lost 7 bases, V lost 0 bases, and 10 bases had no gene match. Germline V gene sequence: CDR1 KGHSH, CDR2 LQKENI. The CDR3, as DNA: TGTGCCAGCTCACCACCGGAGCCCCGACTAGCGGGAGGGGGGACCCAGTACTTC. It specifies CASSPPEPRLAGGGTQYF. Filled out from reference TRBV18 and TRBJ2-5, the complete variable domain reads NAGVMQNPRHLVRRRGQEARLRCSPMKGHSHVYWYRQLPEEGLKFMVYLQKENIIDESGMPKERFSAEFPKEGPSILRIQQVVRGDSAAYFCASSPPEPRLAGGGTQYFGPGTRLLVL.

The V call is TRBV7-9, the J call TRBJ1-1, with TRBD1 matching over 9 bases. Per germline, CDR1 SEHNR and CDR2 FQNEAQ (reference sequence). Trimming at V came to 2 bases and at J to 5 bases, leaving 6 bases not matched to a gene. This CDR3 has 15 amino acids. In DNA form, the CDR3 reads TGTGCCAGCAGCTTAATACAGGGGGCAGGGACTGAAGCTTTCTTT. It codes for CASSLIQGAGTEAFF.

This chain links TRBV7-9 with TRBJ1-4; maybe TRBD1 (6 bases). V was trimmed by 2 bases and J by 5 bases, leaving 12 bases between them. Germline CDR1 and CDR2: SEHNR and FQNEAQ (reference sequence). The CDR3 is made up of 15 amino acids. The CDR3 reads CASSLPTGTNEKLFF. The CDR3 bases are TGTGCCAGCAGCTTACCAACAGGGACAAATGAAAAACTGTTTTTT. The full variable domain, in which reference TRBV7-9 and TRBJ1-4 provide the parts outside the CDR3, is DTGVSQNPRHKITKRGQNVTFRCDPISEHNRLYWYRQTLGQGPEFLTYFQNEAQLEKSRLLSDRFSAERPKGSFSTLEIQRTEQGDSAMYLCASSLPTGTNEKLFFGSGTQLSVL.

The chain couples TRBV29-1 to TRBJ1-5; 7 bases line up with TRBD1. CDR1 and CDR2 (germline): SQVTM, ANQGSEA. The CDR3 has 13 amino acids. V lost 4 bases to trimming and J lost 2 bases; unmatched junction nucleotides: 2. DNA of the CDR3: TGCAGCGTTGGGGGGACAGGCAATCAGCCCCAGCATTTT. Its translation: CSVGGTGNQPQHF.

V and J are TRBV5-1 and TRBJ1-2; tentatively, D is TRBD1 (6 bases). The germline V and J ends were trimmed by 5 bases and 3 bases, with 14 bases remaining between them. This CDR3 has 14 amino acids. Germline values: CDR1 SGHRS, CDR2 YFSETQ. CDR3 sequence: CASREETGHYGYTF. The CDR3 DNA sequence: TGCGCCAGCAGAGAGGAGACAGGTCACTATGGCTACACCTTC. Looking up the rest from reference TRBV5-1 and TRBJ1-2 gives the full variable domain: KAGVTQTPRYLIKTRGQQVTLSCSPISGHRSVSWYQQTPGQGLQFLFEYFSETQRNKGNFPGRFSGRQFSNSRSEMNVSTLELGDSALYLCASREETGHYGYTFGSGTRLTVV.

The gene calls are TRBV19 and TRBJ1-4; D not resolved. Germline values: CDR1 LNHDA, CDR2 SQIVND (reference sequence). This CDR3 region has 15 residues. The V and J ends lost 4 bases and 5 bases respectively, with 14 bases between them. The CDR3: CASSNSATRNEKLFF. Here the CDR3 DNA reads TGTGCCAGTAGTAATTCTGCGACACGAAATGAAAAACTGTTTTTT.